The rows below give T cell receptor beta chains drawn from one sample of a study of glioma-infiltrating T cells. TCRdb reprocessed the multiplex PCR reads with MiXCR, giving one entry per CDR3 protein. The sample holds approximately 110,000 distinct CDR3 sequences, about 23% seen once. The sequenced sample consisted of glioma tissue, nonneoplastic brain tissue, or PBMCs (not recorded which). The receptors here all came from a human donor with low-grade glioma or glioblastoma, undergoing nonglioma brain surgery, or in good health (not recorded which). The CDR3 runs from the conserved cysteine through the conserved F or W. D genes are given only for firm matches. A row's size may be missing; if present it is once, few, many or a size class.

abundance | d_gene | j_gene | v_gene | CDR3nt | CDR3aa
. | . | TRBJ1-2 | TRBV27 | TGTGCCAGCAGTCCTGGACCATCGGGTGGCTACACCTTC | CASSPGPSGGYTF
few | . | TRBJ1-4 | TRBV12-3/TRBV12-4 | TGTGCCAGCAGTGACCCTCGTGGGAGGGGAAGGGAAAAACTGTTTTTT | CASSDPRGRGREKLFF
few | . | TRBJ2-1 | TRBV6-6 | TGTGCCAGCAGTTACTCTTTAGCAAATGAGCAGTTCTTC | CASSYSLANEQFF
few | . | TRBJ2-7 | TRBV6-1 | TGTGCCAGCACCCCCTCGACAACGGTTTCCTACGAGCAGTACTTC | CASTPSTTVSYEQYF
many | . | TRBJ1-1 | TRBV4-2 | TGTGCCAGCAGCCAAGATCAGTGGGGTACGAACACTGAAGCTTTCTTT | CASSQDQWGTNTEAFF
many | TRBD2 | TRBJ2-7 | TRBV3-1 | TGTGCCAGCAGCCCATCTGCACAGCGGGAGGCCGAGCAGTACTTC | CASSPSAQREAEQYF
many | . | TRBJ1-2 | TRBV28 | TGTGCCAGCAGTCTAATGAAATATGGCTACACCTTC | CASSLMKYGYTF
. | . | TRBJ2-6 | TRBV19 | TGTGCCAGTAGTATTTTGGGGGGCGACGGGGCCAACGTCCTGACTTTC | CASSILGGDGANVLTF
. | . | TRBJ2-7 | TRBV12-3/TRBV12-4 | TGTGCCAGCAGTTTTGGGACACGGCAGGGGAAGTACGAGCAGTACTTC | CASSFGTRQGKYEQYF
few | TRBD1 | TRBJ1-2 | TRBV5-4 | TGTGCCAGCAGCTTGGTAGGGGGCCATGGCTACACCTTC | CASSLVGGHGYTF
many | TRBD1 | TRBJ2-1 | TRBV6-1 | TGTGCCAGCAGCAACGGGGGACAGGGTGGCTACAATGAGCAGTTCTTC | CASSNGGQGGYNEQFF
. | . | TRBJ1-1 | TRBV29-1 | TGCAGCGTTGAAGTGGGGACTAGGGACACTGAAGCTTTCTTT | CSVEVGTRDTEAFF
. | . | TRBJ2-7 | TRBV12-3/TRBV12-4 | TGTGCCAGCAGTCCGGGACGGGGATACGAGCAGTACTTC | CASSPGRGYEQYF
many | TRBD2 | TRBJ2-1 | TRBV24-1 | TGTGCCACCAGTGACCCCAGGACTAGCGCTTCCTACAATGAGCAGTTCTTC | CATSDPRTSASYNEQFF
few | . | TRBJ1-1 | TRBV2 | TGTGCCAGCAGTGAACCACGGGGGGCCATGAACACTGAAGCTTTCTTT | CASSEPRGAMNTEAFF
many | TRBD2 | TRBJ2-3 | TRBV20-1 | TGCAGTGCTCCTAGCGGGAGGGTACTGAATACGCAGTATTTT | CSAPSGRVLNTQYF
many | . | TRBJ2-1 | TRBV7-3 | TGTGCCAGCAGCGACTCGTCCTACAATGAGCAGTTCTTC | CASSDSSYNEQFF
many | . | TRBJ2-7 | TRBV6-1 | TGTGCCAGCAGTCCACAGGAATCCTACGAGCAGTACTTC | CASSPQESYEQYF
. | TRBD2 | TRBJ2-3 | TRBV7-3 | TGTGCCAGCAGCTCCGCGACTAGCGGGAGGGCCGGTACGCAGTATTTT | CASSSATSGRAGTQYF
. | TRBD1 | TRBJ2-5 | TRBV7-2 | TGTGCCGGCAGCGCCTTGACAGGGTACCAAGAGACCCAGTACTTC | CAGSALTGYQETQYF
many | . | TRBJ2-1 | TRBV7-6 | TGTGCCAGCAGCTTAGATTTTGGGGGGACCTACAATGAGCAGTTCTTC | CASSLDFGGTYNEQFF
. | . | TRBJ1-2 | TRBV29-1 | TGCAGCGTTGATAGTGAAGGATGGGGTTTTAACTATGGCTACACCTTC | CSVDSEGWGFNYGYTF
many | . | TRBJ2-7 | TRBV18 | TGTGCCAGCTCACCGGGCAGGAGCTCCTACGAGCAGTACTTC | CASSPGRSSYEQYF
. | TRBD2 | TRBJ2-1 | TRBV10-2 | TGCGCCAGCAGTGAGTCGGGTGGAGGGACTAGCGGCTACAATGAGCAGCTCTTC | CASSESGGGTSGYNEQLF
few | . | TRBJ2-5 | TRBV11-2 | TGTGCCAGCAGGTATACGGGTGAGACCCAGTACTTC | CASRYTGETQYF
many | . | TRBJ1-2 | TRBV4-3 | TGCGCCAGCAGCCTCACCGGAGGGGCTATGCAGAATGGCTACACCTTC | CASSLTGGAMQNGYTF
. | . | TRBJ2-7 | TRBV4-3 | TGCGCCAGCAGCCACACAACTAATCAGGGTGAGCAGTACTTC | CASSHTTNQGEQYF
many | . | TRBJ2-7 | TRBV10-2 | TGCGCCAGCAGTGGAGGGGCGCGGATCTACGAGCAGTACTTC | CASSGGARIYEQYF
many | . | TRBJ2-1 | TRBV6-6 | TGTGCCAGCAGTTACTCGCGAGCGGGGCAGTTCTTC | CASSYSRAGQFF